The source of this T cell receptor beta chain is a study of yellow fever vaccine responses in identical twins. TCRdb reanalysed the RT-PCR reads using MiXCR and keeps one entry per CDR3 protein. The sample records under 4,000 distinct CDR3 sequences, around 87% being singletons. The CDR3 consists of 16 residues. Germline CDR1 and CDR2: SGHNT and YENEEA. V was pared by 0 bases and J by 8 bases, with 8 bases of the junction left unmatched. The chain uses TRBV11-3 and TRBJ2-1, with 9 bases matching TRBD2. Material: T cells from blood (PBMCs), unsorted or a sorted subset (not recorded which), obtained before or after yellow fever vaccination (not recorded which). The TCR originated in a woman aged 18 to 35 who received the yellow fever vaccine. The CDR3 DNA reads as TGTGCCAGCAGCTTAGAAGGTAGCGGGAGTACATATGAGCAGTTCTTC. It encodes CASSLEGSGSTYEQFF.